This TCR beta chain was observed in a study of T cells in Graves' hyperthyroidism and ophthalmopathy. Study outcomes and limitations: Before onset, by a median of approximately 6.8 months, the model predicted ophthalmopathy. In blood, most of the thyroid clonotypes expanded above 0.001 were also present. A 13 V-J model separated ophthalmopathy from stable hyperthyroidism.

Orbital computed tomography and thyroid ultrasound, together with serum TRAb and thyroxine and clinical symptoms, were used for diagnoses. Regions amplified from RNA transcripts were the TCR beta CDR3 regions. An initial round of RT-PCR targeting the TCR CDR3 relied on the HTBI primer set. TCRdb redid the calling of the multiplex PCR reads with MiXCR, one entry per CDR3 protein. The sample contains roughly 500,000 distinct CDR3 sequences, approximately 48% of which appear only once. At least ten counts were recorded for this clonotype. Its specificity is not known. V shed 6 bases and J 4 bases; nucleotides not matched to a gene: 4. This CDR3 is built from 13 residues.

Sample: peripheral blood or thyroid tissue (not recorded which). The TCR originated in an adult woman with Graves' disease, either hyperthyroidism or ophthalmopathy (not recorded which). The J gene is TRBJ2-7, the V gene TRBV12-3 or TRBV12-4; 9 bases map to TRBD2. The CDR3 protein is CASRIAGEYEQYF. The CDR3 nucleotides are TGTGCCAGCAGGATAGCGGGGGAGTACGAGCAGTACTTC.